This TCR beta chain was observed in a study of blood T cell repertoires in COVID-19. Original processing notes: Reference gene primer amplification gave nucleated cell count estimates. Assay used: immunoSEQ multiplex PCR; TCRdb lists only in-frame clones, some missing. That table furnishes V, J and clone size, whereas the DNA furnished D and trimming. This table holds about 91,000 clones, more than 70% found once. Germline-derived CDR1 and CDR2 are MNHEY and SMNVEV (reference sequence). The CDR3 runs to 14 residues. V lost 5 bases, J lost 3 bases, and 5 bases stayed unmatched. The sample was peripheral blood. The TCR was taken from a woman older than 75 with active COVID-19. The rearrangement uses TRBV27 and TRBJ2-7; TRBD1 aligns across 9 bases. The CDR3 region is CASSRQGGLYEQYF. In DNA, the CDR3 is TGTGCCAGCAGTAGACAGGGGGGTCTCTACGAGCAGTACTTC.